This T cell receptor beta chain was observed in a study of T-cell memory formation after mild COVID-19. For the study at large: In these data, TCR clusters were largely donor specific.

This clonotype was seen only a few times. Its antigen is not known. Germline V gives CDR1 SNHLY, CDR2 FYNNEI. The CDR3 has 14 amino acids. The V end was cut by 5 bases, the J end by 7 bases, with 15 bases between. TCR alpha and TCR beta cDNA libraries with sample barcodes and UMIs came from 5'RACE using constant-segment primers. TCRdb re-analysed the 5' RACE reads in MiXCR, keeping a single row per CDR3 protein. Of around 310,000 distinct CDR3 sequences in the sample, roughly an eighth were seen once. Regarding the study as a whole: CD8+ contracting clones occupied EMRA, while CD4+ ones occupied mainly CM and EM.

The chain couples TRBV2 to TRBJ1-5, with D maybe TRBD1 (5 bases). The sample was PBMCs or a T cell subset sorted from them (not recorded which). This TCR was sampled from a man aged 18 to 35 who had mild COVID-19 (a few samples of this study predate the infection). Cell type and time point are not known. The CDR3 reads CASSFQGSIQPQHF. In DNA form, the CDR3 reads TGTGCCAGCAGTTTTCAGGGATCAATACAGCCCCAGCATTTT.